This T cell receptor (beta chain) appears in the sequencing data of a study of T cells after yellow fever vaccination. Study-wide results and caveats: A weaker secondary response peaked on day 5, the primary on day 15. Boosting was followed by the reappearance of most primary-vaccination clones (96% CD4, about 90% CD8). Highly abundant clonotypes carried over from the bulk population could end up in FACS-sorted repertoires as contaminants.

This clonotype was counted between two and nine times. Antigen: not known. Making TCR cDNA involved 5'RACE template switching, which added UMIs and a universal primer site. TCRdb redid the calling of the 5' RACE reads with MiXCR, one entry per CDR3 protein. The profile shows just over 300,000 distinct CDR3 sequences, 3.6% of them singletons. Trimming removed 6 bases at V and 2 bases at J, with 13 bases between. This CDR3 spans 14 amino acids. CDR1 MNHEY and CDR2 SVGEGT come from the germline V gene. This rearrangement joins TRBV6-2 or TRBV6-3 to TRBJ2-5; D gene uncertain. This sequence was found in a man in his late teens or twenties who received the YFV17D yellow fever vaccine. Sequences were derived from PBMCs, sampled on the day of the yellow fever booster vaccination. The CDR3 DNA reads TGTGCCAGCAGCTCCCCTTGGGATCAAGAGACCCAGTACTTC. Residues: CASSSPWDQETQYF.